The next 32 T cell receptor beta chains were all read from a single sample in a study of shared clonotypes between healthy human individuals (TCRdb year 2020). Libraries were constructed by the immunoSEQ multiplex PCR assay. Here the immuneACCESS table is served through TCRdb, limited to in-frame sequences with V and J called. Missing clones are a known gap in these copies; in checked studies unresolved V genes cover under half, and the rest lacks a known reason. The sample contains some 2 million clones, roughly 94% of them found a single time. The top ten hold roughly 0.13% of the sample. Material: naive CD4+ T cells sorted from blood. This specimen's cell subset or site label, interpreted: CD45RA+ positively selected. The receptors derive from a man between 18 and 35 years old in good health.

V gene TRBV9 combines with J gene TRBJ2-7, with D perhaps given as TRBD1 or TRBD2 (5 bases each). Trimming cost V 3 bases and J 1 base, with 14 bases left between them. Germline V lookup: CDR1 SGDLS, CDR2 YYNGEE. There are 15 residues in the CDR3. The CDR3 protein is CASSGPGTDSYEQYF. Here the CDR3 DNA reads TGTGCCAGCAGCGGTCCCGGGACGGATTCCTACGAGCAGTACTTC. Complete variable domain (other parts from reference TRBV9 and TRBJ2-7): DSGVTQTPKHLITATGQRVTLRCSPRSGDLSVYWYQQSLDQGLQFLIQYYNGEERAKGNILERFSAQQFPDLHSELNLSSLELGDSALYFCASSGPGTDSYEQYFGPGTRLTVT.

This clone has only one observation. The chain couples TRBV7-9 to TRBJ1-5, with TRBD1 matching 9 bases. The germline V gene encodes CDR1 SEHNR and CDR2 FQNEAQ (reference sequence). The CDR3 sequence is 15 residues long. The V gene end was trimmed by 2 bases and the J gene end by 6 bases; junction bases not matched to a gene: 5. In DNA form, the CDR3 reads TGTGCCAGCAGCTTAACCGGGACAGGGTTTCAGCCCCAGCATTTT. Translating gives CASSLTGTGFQPQHF.

With respect to this clone: A read error is possible here, since a much larger clone lies one base away. The chain has TRBV9 and TRBJ2-3, with D unresolved. This CDR3 has 11 amino acids. The V and J ends lost 5 bases and 2 bases respectively, with 3 bases between them. CDR1 SGDLS and CDR2 YYNGEE come from the germline V gene. Here the CDR3 DNA reads TGTGCCAGCAGGACCACAGATACGCAGTATTTT. It specifies CASRTTDTQYF. The full variable domain, completed using reference TRBV9 and TRBJ2-3, is DSGVTQTPKHLITATGQRVTLRCSPRSGDLSVYWYQQSLDQGLQFLIQYYNGEERAKGNILERFSAQQFPDLHSELNLSSLELGDSALYFCASRTTDTQYFGPGTRLTVL.

This chain joins TRBV7-2 and TRBJ1-2; D unresolved. V lost 6 bases, J lost 8 bases, and 22 bases lay in between. Germline-derived CDR1 and CDR2 are SGHTA and FQGNSA. CDR3 length: 15 residues. This CDR3 reads CASRPAQETSLGYTF. CDR3 sequence (DNA): TGTGCCAGCAGACCAGCCCAGGAGACTAGTTTGGGCTACACCTTC.

Notes on this clone: Different DNA sequences within this sample yield the same CDR3. The chain recombines TRBV11-3 with TRBJ2-1; the D is unclear. Deletions cut 1 base from V and 0 bases from J, with 7 bases between. Germline CDR1 and CDR2: SGHNT and YENEEA. CDR3 length: 15 residues. In DNA form, the CDR3 reads TGTGCCAGCAGCTTAGGTCAGAGCTCCTACAATGAGCAGTTCTTC. Protein product: CASSLGQSSYNEQFF.

This chain links TRBV4-3 with TRBJ1-4; D is undetermined. This CDR3 is built from 16 residues. Germline assignment: CDR1 LGHNA and CDR2 YSLEER. Trimming stripped 0 bases from V and 7 bases from J, with 15 bases between. The CDR3 DNA reads as TGCGCCAGCAGCCAAGATATTACGGGGTCGGGTGAAAAACTGTTTTTT. Amino acids: CASSQDITGSGEKLFF.

This clone was detected only once. The chain is built from TRBV6-1 and TRBJ2-7; TRBD1 matches at 7 bases. V dropped 4 bases and J dropped 0; count of bases not matched to a gene: 6. The CDR3 is made up of 15 amino acids. Germline V lookup: CDR1 MNHNS, CDR2 SASEGT. The CDR3 nucleotides are TGTGCCAGCAGTGTAACCGGGACAGTCTCCTACGAGCAGTACTTC. It is translated as CASSVTGTVSYEQYF.

The J gene is TRBJ2-7, the V gene TRBV5-1; 10 nucleotides line up with TRBD1. From germline, CDR1 is SGHRS and CDR2 YFSETQ. The CDR3 totals 15 residues. The V and J ends lost 7 bases and 2 bases, in that order; junction bases with no gene match: 9. As DNA, the CDR3 is TGCGCCAGCTCGCAGACAGGGGGCAATACCTACGAGCAGTACTTC. It is translated as CASSQTGGNTYEQYF.

This chain joins TRBV6-1 and TRBJ2-1; 15 bases map to TRBD2. The CDR3 contains 16 residues. Trimming at V came to 0 bases and at J to 6 bases, leaving 0 bases not matched to a gene. The germline CDR1 and CDR2 sequences are MNHNS and SASEGT. The DNA for the CDR3 is TGTGCCAGCAGTGAAGCGGGACTAGCGGGAGGCAATGAGCAGTTCTTC. Its protein product is CASSEAGLAGGNEQFF.

The CDR3, as DNA: TGTGCCAGTAGGGGCAGGGAATCGCCGTGGTACGAGCAGTACTTC. It translates to CASRGRESPWYEQYF. V and J are TRBV19 and TRBJ2-7; weak D call: TRBD1 (5 bases). V was shortened by 6 bases and J by 4 bases, with 19 bases between the two germline ends. This CDR3 is built from 15 residues. CDR1 is LNHDA and CDR2 is SQIVND in the germline V gene (reference sequence). The entire variable domain, with the rest obtained from reference TRBV19 and TRBJ2-7, is as follows: DGGITQSPKYLFRKEGQNVTLSCEQNLNHDAMYWYRQDPGQGLRLIYYSQIVNDFQKGDIAEGYSVSREKKESFPLTVTSAQKNPTAFYLCASRGRESPWYEQYFGPGTRLTVT.

With respect to this clone: Other DNA sequences of this sample code for an identical CDR3. The chain couples TRBV18 to TRBJ2-7; D perhaps matches TRBD1 (5 bases). CDR1 is KGHSH, CDR2 LQKENI, per germline. V lost 0 bases, J lost 5 bases, and 8 bases lay in between. The CDR3 is 13 amino acids. Here the CDR3 DNA reads TGTGCCAGCTCACCACCGGCAGGGAACGAGCAGTACTTC. It is translated as CASSPPAGNEQYF.

The CDR3, as DNA: TGTGCCAGCGGGATGGGGCTTAGCTCTGGAAACACCATATATTTT. Amino acid sequence: CASGMGLSSGNTIYF. The V gene is TRBV25-1, the J gene TRBJ1-3; TRBD1 might be the D (5 bases). The CDR3 extends over 15 amino acids. Germline V lookup: CDR1 MGHDK, CDR2 SYGVNS. V was pared by 8 bases and J by 0 bases, with 14 bases between.

DNA for the CDR3: TGTGCCAGCAGCTTTGGAGACAGGCTGATGAACACTGAAGCTTTCTTT. This sequence encodes CASSFGDRLMNTEAFF. The gene calls are TRBV5-6 and TRBJ1-1; D may be TRBD1 (6 bases). V was trimmed by 2 bases and J by 0 bases, leaving 14 bases between them. The CDR3 is 16 residues long. Germline V gene sequence: CDR1 SGHDT, CDR2 YYEEEE.

The chain combines TRBV5-6 with TRBJ2-4, with 7 bases identical to TRBD1. The length of the CDR3 is 14 residues. Germline-derived CDR1 and CDR2 are SGHDT and YYEEEE. V was clipped by 4 bases and J by 7 bases; unmatched bases: 8. Here the CDR3 reads CASSDRTGPNIQYF. As DNA, the CDR3 is TGTGCCAGCAGCGACCGGACAGGTCCGAACATTCAGTACTTC.

V usage is TRBV5-1 and J usage is TRBJ2-7; TRBD2 aligns across 8 bases. Trimming cost V 4 bases and J 2 bases; bases outside gene matches: 8. Germline V CDR1 and CDR2: SGHRS, YFSETQ. The CDR3 has 15 amino acids. Written as DNA, the CDR3 is TGCGCCAGCAGCGAAATTAGCGGGGCCGCCTACGAGCAGTACTTC. Translation gives CASSEISGAAYEQYF.

The rearrangement links TRBV7-2 to TRBJ1-1, with D uncertain. The CDR3 covers 15 residues. Deletions cut 1 base from V and 1 base from J, with 10 bases between. Germline V lookup: CDR1 SGHTA, CDR2 FQGNSA. The CDR3 region has the DNA TGTGCCAGCAGCTTAGTGACACGGGGGAACACTGAAGCTTTCTTT. It encodes CASSLVTRGNTEAFF.

The J gene is TRBJ1-1, the V gene TRBV18; D is perhaps TRBD1 (5 bases). CDR1 is KGHSH, CDR2 LQKENI, per germline. The V end was cut by 5 bases, the J end by 4 bases, with 17 bases between. This CDR3 is built from 15 residues. The CDR3 bases are TGTGCCAGCTCAACCGGCCAGGGAGAAGGCACTGAAGCTTTCTTT. Its translation: CASSTGQGEGTEAFF.

The chain joins TRBV18 to TRBJ2-3; 10 bases map to TRBD2. This CDR3 region has 19 residues. Germline lookup yields CDR1 KGHSH and CDR2 LQKENI. V lost 3 bases, J lost 4 bases, and 16 bases stayed unmatched. CDR3 loop: CASSPPLAGEDGSADTQYF. The CDR3 DNA is TGTGCCAGCTCACCGCCTCTAGCGGGAGAAGATGGGTCCGCAGATACGCAGTATTTT.

The chain's CDR3 is CASRYAGEETQYF. The CDR3 nucleotides are TGTGCCAGCAGATATGCGGGAGAAGAGACCCAGTACTTC. The gene calls are TRBV7-9 and TRBJ2-5; 7 nucleotides agree with TRBD2. Germline V gene data show CDR1 as SEHNR and CDR2 as FQNEAQ (reference sequence). CDR3 length: 13 amino acids. The ends lost 6 bases at V and 3 bases at J; junction bases unmatched: 4.

DNA for the CDR3: TGCGCCAGCAGCCAAGATCGGGAGCGGGGGACTTTCTACAATGAGCAGTTCTTC. It specifies CASSQDRERGTFYNEQFF. The rearrangement links TRBV4-1 to TRBJ2-1; 8 bases match TRBD2. Germline V lookup: CDR1 MGHRA, CDR2 YSYEKL. Trimming removed 0 bases from V and 3 bases from J; junction bases left unmatched: 10. This CDR3 is 18 amino acids long.

V usage is TRBV27 and J usage is TRBJ1-5; maybe TRBD1 (5 bases). The CDR3 runs 18 residues. Germline V gives CDR1 MNHEY, CDR2 SMNVEV (reference sequence). Deletions cut 0 bases from V and 4 bases from J, with 19 bases between. The CDR3 DNA reads TGTGCCAGCAGTTTATCAGGCGGAAAGGGACCCCATAATCAGCCCCAGCATTTT. Translating it yields CASSLSGGKGPHNQPQHF.

This clone appeared a single time. V and J are TRBV30 and TRBJ1-1; no definite D call. With 3 bases removed from V and 6 bases from J, the gap between germline ends came to 14 bases. The CDR3 is 13 residues long. The germline gives CDR1 GTSNPN, CDR2 SVGIG (reference sequence). CDR3 region: CAWRSTIYSEAFF. In DNA, the CDR3 is TGTGCCTGGAGGTCTACCATATACTCTGAAGCTTTCTTT.

The rearrangement links TRBV6-1 to TRBJ2-2; the D is unclear. In germline, CDR1 is MNHNS, CDR2 SASEGT. The CDR3 runs 13 residues. Trimming removed 7 bases from V and 3 bases from J, with 9 bases in between. CDR3 protein: CASIVSDTGELFF. The CDR3 nucleotides are TGTGCCAGCATAGTTTCGGACACCGGGGAGCTGTTTTTT.

The chain is built from TRBV5-4 and TRBJ2-1, with 11 bases identical to TRBD2. The germline CDR1 and CDR2 sequences are SGHNT and YYREEE (reference sequence). CDR3 length equals 15 residues. Germline trimming cut 4 bases from V and 6 bases from J; bases unmatched to any gene: 6. The CDR3 nucleotides read TGTGCCAGCAGCACCACCGGGACTAGCGGCAATGAGCAGTTCTTC. Amino acids: CASSTTGTSGNEQFF. Filled out from reference TRBV5-4 and TRBJ2-1, the complete variable domain reads ETGVTQSPTHLIKTRGQQVTLRCSSQSGHNTVSWYQQALGQGPQFIFQYYREEENGRGNFPPRFSGLQFPNYSSELNVNALELDDSALYLCASSTTGTSGNEQFFGPGTRLTVL.

The CDR3 DNA sequence: TGTGCCATCAGTGAGCAAGGCTACTCTGGAAACACCATATATTTT. Its translation: CAISEQGYSGNTIYF. The chain employs TRBV10-3 and TRBJ1-3, with D unclear. The CDR3 has 15 residues. The germline CDR1 and CDR2 sequences are ENHRY and SYGVKD. Trimming cost V 2 bases and J 0 bases, with 8 bases left between them.

The V call is TRBV28, the J call TRBJ1-5; D is uncertain. Germline loops: CDR1 MDHEN, CDR2 SYDVKM. The CDR3 totals 14 residues. V gave up 6 bases and J gave up 0 bases, with 9 bases separating them. DNA of the CDR3: TGTGCCAGCAGGGATCAGAATAGCAATCAGCCCCAGCATTTT. It encodes CASRDQNSNQPQHF.

CDR3 amino acids: CASSSGQNLETQYF. As DNA, the CDR3 is TGCGCCAGCAGCTCGGGACAGAATCTAGAGACCCAGTACTTC. The genes are TRBV5-1 and TRBJ2-5; 7 bases align to TRBD1. V was clipped by 3 bases and J by 4 bases; unmatched bases: 6. CDR1 is SGHRS, CDR2 YFSETQ, per germline. This CDR3 region has 14 residues.

The rearrangement links TRBV6-5 to TRBJ2-1; TRBD2 is a possible D gene (5 bases). Trimming removed 6 bases from V and 3 bases from J, with 9 bases in between. Germline CDR1 reads MNHEY; CDR2 reads SVGAGI. The CDR3 sequence is 13 residues long. CDR3 protein: CASSPGSYNEQFF. CDR3 sequence (DNA): TGTGCCAGCAGCCCGGGAAGCTACAATGAGCAGTTCTTC.

The chain is built from TRBV6-6 and TRBJ2-2, with 9 positions matching TRBD1. Germline-derived CDR1 and CDR2 are MNHNY and SVGAGI (reference sequence). The CDR3 length is 16 residues. Trimming cost V 6 bases and J 6 bases; bases outside gene matches: 11. The CDR3 sequence is CASSLPGQGGSGELFF. The CDR3 region has the DNA TGTGCCAGCAGCCTACCGGGACAGGGTGGATCCGGGGAGCTGTTTTTT.

This chain joins TRBV6-5 and TRBJ1-1, with a possible D match to TRBD1 (5 bases). CDR3 length: 13 amino acids. Trimming took off 4 bases at V and 6 bases at J, with 12 bases between the two ends. Germline V gene sequence: CDR1 MNHEY, CDR2 SVGAGI. CDR3 DNA: TGTGCCAGCAGTTCAAGGGGTAGCGCTGAAGCTTTCTTT. As protein: CASSSRGSAEAFF.

J is TRBJ2-7 and V is TRBV5-6; 7 bases agree with TRBD1. CDR1 and CDR2 from the germline V gene are SGHDT and YYEEEE. V was pared by 3 bases and J by 1 base, with 10 bases of the junction left unmatched. CDR3 length equals 16 residues. The CDR3 region is CASSWTGVRTSYEQYF. The CDR3 DNA is TGTGCCAGCAGCTGGACAGGCGTCCGAACTTCCTACGAGCAGTACTTC.

The gene calls are TRBV7-2 and TRBJ2-2; tentatively, D is TRBD1 or TRBD2 (5 bases each). The CDR3 length is 13 residues. V lost 1 base and J 7 bases, leaving 7 bases between the germline ends. The germline gives CDR1 SGHTA, CDR2 FQGNSA. The CDR3 DNA follows: TGTGCCAGCAGCTTAGGAGGGGACGGGGAGCTGTTTTTT. It encodes CASSLGGDGELFF.